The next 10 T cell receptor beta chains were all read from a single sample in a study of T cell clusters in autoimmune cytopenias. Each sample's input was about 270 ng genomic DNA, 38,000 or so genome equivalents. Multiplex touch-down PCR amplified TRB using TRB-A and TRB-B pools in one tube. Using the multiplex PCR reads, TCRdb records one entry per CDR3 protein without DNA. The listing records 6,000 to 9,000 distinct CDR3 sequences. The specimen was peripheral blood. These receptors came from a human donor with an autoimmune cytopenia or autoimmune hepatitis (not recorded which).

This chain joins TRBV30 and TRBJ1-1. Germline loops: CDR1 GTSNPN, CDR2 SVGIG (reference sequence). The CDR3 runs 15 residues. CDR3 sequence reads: CAWSVAQAGVTEAFF.

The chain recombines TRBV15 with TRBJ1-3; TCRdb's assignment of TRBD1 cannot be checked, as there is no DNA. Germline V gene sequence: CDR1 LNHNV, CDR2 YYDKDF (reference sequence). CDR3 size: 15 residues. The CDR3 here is CATSSRNPGGNTIYF.

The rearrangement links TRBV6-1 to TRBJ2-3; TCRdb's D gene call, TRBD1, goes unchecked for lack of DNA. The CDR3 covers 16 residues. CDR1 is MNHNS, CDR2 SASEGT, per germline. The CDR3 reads CASSPGGTTSTDTQYF.

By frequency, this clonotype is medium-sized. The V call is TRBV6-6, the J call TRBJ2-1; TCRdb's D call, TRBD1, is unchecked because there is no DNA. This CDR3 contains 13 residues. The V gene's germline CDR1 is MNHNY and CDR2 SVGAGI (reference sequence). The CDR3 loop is CASSYQQGNEQFF.

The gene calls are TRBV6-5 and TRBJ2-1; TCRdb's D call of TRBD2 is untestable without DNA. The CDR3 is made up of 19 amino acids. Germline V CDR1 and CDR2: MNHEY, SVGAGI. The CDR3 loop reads CASSYGRLAEGHRLNEQFF.

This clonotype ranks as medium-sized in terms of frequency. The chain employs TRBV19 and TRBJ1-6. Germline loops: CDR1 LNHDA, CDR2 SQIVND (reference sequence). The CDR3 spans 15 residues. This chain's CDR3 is CASSIDLGRNSPLHF.

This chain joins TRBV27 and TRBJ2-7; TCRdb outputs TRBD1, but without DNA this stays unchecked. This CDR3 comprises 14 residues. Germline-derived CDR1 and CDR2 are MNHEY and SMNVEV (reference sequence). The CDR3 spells CASSGRGFSYEQYF.

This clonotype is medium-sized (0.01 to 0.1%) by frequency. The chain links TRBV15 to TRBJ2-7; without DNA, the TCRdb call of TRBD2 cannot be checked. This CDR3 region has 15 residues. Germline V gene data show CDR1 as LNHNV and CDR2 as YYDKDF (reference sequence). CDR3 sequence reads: CATSRVSGESYEQYF.

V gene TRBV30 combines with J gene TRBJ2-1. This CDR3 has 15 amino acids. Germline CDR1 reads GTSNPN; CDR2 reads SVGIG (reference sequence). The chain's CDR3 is CAWSPREQNYNEQFF. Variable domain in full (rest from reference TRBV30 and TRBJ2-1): SQTIHQWPATLVQPVGSPLSLECTVEGTSNPNLYWYRQAAGRGLQLLFYSVGIGQISSEVPQNLSASRPQDRQFILSSKKLLLSDSGFYLCAWSPREQNYNEQFFGPGTRLTVL.

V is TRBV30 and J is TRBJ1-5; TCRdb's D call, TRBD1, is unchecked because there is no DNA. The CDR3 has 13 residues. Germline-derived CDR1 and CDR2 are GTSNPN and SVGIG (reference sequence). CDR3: CAWDNRGLQPQHF.